Each of the 12 T cell receptor beta chains below was sequenced from the same sample in a study of cytomegalovirus exposure and HLA in healthy donors. Profiling relied on immunoSEQ multiplex PCR, and the TCRdb table lists in-frame clones only, not all of them. This table holds fewer than 75,000 clones, around 96% found once. The sequenced sample consisted of PBMCs. All receptors come from a man between 18 and 35 years old in good health and CMV-seronegative.

This clone was detected only once. The chain couples TRBV19 to TRBJ1-5; 9 nucleotides line up with TRBD1. V lost 5 bases to trimming and J lost 5 bases; unmatched junction nucleotides: 10. The germline gives CDR1 LNHDA, CDR2 SQIVND (reference sequence). CDR3 length equals 16 residues. The CDR3 nucleotides are TGTGCCAGTAGTCCGGACAGGGGTTTGGGCGATCAGCCCCAGCATTTT. This encodes CASSPDRGLGDQPQHF.

A single count supports this clone. The chain uses TRBV7-6 and TRBJ2-1; D remains unclear. This CDR3 spans 16 amino acids. Germline CDR1 reads SGHVS; CDR2 reads FNYEAQ. Trimming pared 1 base from V and 1 base from J, leaving 11 bases between. CDR3 sequence reads: CASSLGAGMSYNEQFF. DNA for the CDR3: TGTGCCAGCAGCTTAGGGGCAGGAATGTCCTACAATGAGCAGTTCTTC.

V and J are TRBV6-1 and TRBJ1-1; TRBD1 matches 9 bases. CDR1 is MNHNS and CDR2 is SASEGT in the germline V gene. The length of the CDR3 is 17 residues. Trimming removed 4 bases from V and 2 bases from J; junction bases left unmatched: 11. The CDR3 spells CASSGGQGRLPNTEAFF. The CDR3, as DNA: TGTGCCAGCAGTGGGGGACAGGGACGCCTTCCCAACACTGAAGCTTTCTTT.

The genes are TRBV2 and TRBJ2-1, with 15 nucleotides matching TRBD2. The ends lost 2 bases at V and 9 bases at J; junction bases unmatched: 5. Germline-derived CDR1 and CDR2 are SNHLY and FYNNEI. The CDR3 has 16 amino acids. The CDR3 DNA reads TGTGCCAGCAGTGAACGAGGACTAGCGGGGGGGAGTGAGCAGTTCTTC. This codes for CASSERGLAGGSEQFF.

J is TRBJ1-2 and V is TRBV30; the match to TRBD1 covers 11 bases. Unmatched junction bases numbered 5, after V lost 1 base and J lost 7 bases. The germline gives CDR1 GTSNPN, CDR2 SVGIG (reference sequence). The CDR3 is 14 amino acids. The CDR3 DNA is TGTGCCTGGAGTGCCGGACAGGGGGCAATTGGCTACACCTTC. Its protein is CAWSAGQGAIGYTF.

The genes are TRBV18 and TRBJ1-2, with 9 positions matching TRBD1. The V gene end was trimmed by 3 bases and the J gene end by 3 bases; junction bases not matched to a gene: 5. The germline CDR1 and CDR2 sequences are KGHSH and LQKENI. The CDR3 has 15 amino acids. CDR3 DNA sequence: TGTGCCAGCTCACCCCTGGACAGGGGATACTATGGCTACACCTTC. Translation: CASSPLDRGYYGYTF.

The genes are TRBV6-5 and TRBJ2-5, with TRBD2 matching over 14 bases. The CDR3 has 14 residues. The germline gives CDR1 MNHEY, CDR2 SVGAGI. V was clipped by 5 bases and J by 7 bases; unmatched bases: 3. In DNA, the CDR3 is TGTGCCAGCAGTGCGACTAGCGGGGGGGGGACCCAGTACTTC. Its protein product is CASSATSGGGTQYF.

The chain couples TRBV19 to TRBJ1-1, with 8 bases matching TRBD1. Germline V gives CDR1 LNHDA, CDR2 SQIVND (reference sequence). The ends lost 10 bases at V and 0 bases at J; junction bases unmatched: 16. The CDR3 totals 17 residues. The CDR3 reads CATRGGFYRGMNTEAFF. The CDR3 coding sequence is TGTGCCACCAGGGGGGGTTTTTACAGGGGGATGAACACTGAAGCTTTCTTT.

The rearrangement joins TRBV11-3 to TRBJ1-1; D is ambiguous. Trimming shortened V by 0 bases and J by 7 bases, and 6 bases separated the two germline ends. Germline V gives CDR1 SGHNT, CDR2 YENEEA. This CDR3 has 12 amino acids. CDR3 in DNA: TGTGCCAGCAGCTTAGATGAGCGTGAAGCTTTCTTT. Residues: CASSLDEREAFF. The variable domain in full, completed from reference TRBV11-3 and TRBJ1-1, reads EAGVVQSPRYKIIEKKQPVAFWCNPISGHNTLYWYLQNLGQGPELLIRYENEEAVDDSQLPKDRFSAERLKGVDSTLKIQPAELGDSAVYLCASSLDEREAFFGQGTRLTVV.

The chain joins TRBV2 to TRBJ1-5; 12 bases are shared with TRBD1. Per germline, CDR1 SNHLY and CDR2 FYNNEI. With V trimmed by 6 bases and J by 0 bases, 6 bases remained unmatched. The CDR3 sequence is 17 residues long. In DNA form, the CDR3 reads TGTGCCAGCAGGGGGGACAGGGGGCAAGATAGCAATCAGCCCCAGCATTTT. Translated: CASRGDRGQDSNQPQHF.

The rearrangement joins TRBV4-1 to TRBJ2-7; possibly TRBD2 for D (6 bases). Germline V lookup: CDR1 MGHRA, CDR2 YSYEKL. The CDR3 consists of 15 residues. The V end lost 1 base, the J end lost 0 bases, and 10 bases lay between the germline ends. CDR3 in amino acids: CASSQAGGSSYEQYF. DNA of the CDR3: TGCGCCAGCAGCCAAGCTGGGGGGTCCTCCTACGAGCAGTACTTC.

This chain links TRBV18 with TRBJ1-1, with D maybe TRBD1 (6 bases). Germline CDR1 reads KGHSH; CDR2 reads LQKENI. Between the trimmed V and J ends, which lost 0 bases and 5 bases, there was a span of 10 bases. This CDR3 spans 14 amino acids. The CDR3 reads CASSPPSRGTEAFF. The CDR3 coding sequence is TGTGCCAGCTCACCACCTAGCAGGGGAACTGAAGCTTTCTTT.